A selection of T cell receptor beta chains follows, all from one sample in a study of T cell responses to AZD1222 COVID-19 vaccine. The protocol was immunoSEQ multiplex PCR, while the TCRdb copy is restricted to in-frame clones and leaves out a portion. The table shows 150,000 or so clones, with less than 95% occurring only once. The material was peripheral blood, obtained on day 0 of AZD1222 vaccination. All receptors derive from an adult in good health. Both conserved end residues are part of each CDR3. The D gene is left open where the match is weak. For some rows the clone size is stated as once, few or many, or as a class when expanded; others skip it.

.	TRBV7-6	TRBD2	TRBJ2-2	TGTGCCAGCAGCCCCCCCTTGGCGGGGGGAGGCACCGGGGAGCTGTTTTTT	CASSPPLAGGGTGELFF
.	TRBV18	.	TRBJ1-1	TGTGCCAGCTCACCAACTAACACTGAAGCTTTCTTT	CASSPTNTEAFF
.	TRBV6-5	.	TRBJ1-1	TGTGCCAGCAGTTATGGGCGGGGCACTGAAGCTTTCTTT	CASSYGRGTEAFF
.	TRBV18	.	TRBJ1-5	TGTGCCAGCTCACCACTGGGTTCCAATCAGCCCCAGCATTTT	CASSPLGSNQPQHF
.	TRBV5-8	.	TRBJ1-2	TGTGCCAGTGGGACAAGACAGAACTATGGCTACACCTTC	CASGTRQNYGYTF
.	TRBV5-5	.	TRBJ2-7	TGTGCCAGCAGCGCACCCGGGACTTACTACGAGCAGTACTTC	CASSAPGTYYEQYF
.	TRBV5-1	.	TRBJ1-1	TGCGCCAGCAGGACGGAACCAAACACTGAAGCTTTCTTT	CASRTEPNTEAFF
.	TRBV6-5	TRBD2	TRBJ2-1	TGTGCCAGCAGTTACTTAGCGGGAGGGCCCTACAATGAGCAGTTCTTC	CASSYLAGGPYNEQFF
.	TRBV18	.	TRBJ1-2	TGTGCCAGCTCACCAGGGGTTTATGGCTACACCTTC	CASSPGVYGYTF
.	TRBV6-5	.	TRBJ1-2	TGTGCCAGCAGTAACAACCCGGCGCCCTATGGCTACACCTTC	CASSNNPAPYGYTF
.	TRBV29-1	TRBD2	TRBJ2-1	TGCAGCCTTAGGCGAGCGGGAGGGTTGTACAATGAGCAGTTCTTC	CSLRRAGGLYNEQFF
.	TRBV27	.	TRBJ2-3	TGTGCCAGCAGTTTGGCTACCTTTGGGGGGGATACGCAGTATTTT	CASSLATFGGDTQYF
.	TRBV14	.	TRBJ1-2	TGTGCCAGCAGCCAAGGGTACAGTCCTAACTATGGCTACACCTTC	CASSQGYSPNYGYTF
.	TRBV7-9	.	TRBJ1-1	TGTGCCAGCAGCTTAGGGACAGCGAACACTGAAGCTTTCTTT	CASSLGTANTEAFF
.	TRBV27	.	TRBJ1-5	TGTGCCAGCAGCCGTATGGGGGGTGGTCAGCCCCAGCATTTT	CASSRMGGGQPQHF
.	TRBV7-3	.	TRBJ2-2	TGTGCCAGCAGCTACAATTTGGGGTTCGGGGAGCTGTTTTTT	CASSYNLGFGELFF
.	TRBV30	.	TRBJ1-2	TGTGCCTGGAGTCGCGACAGCAACTATGGCTACACCTTC	CAWSRDSNYGYTF
.	TRBV7-9	.	TRBJ1-2	TGTGCCAGCACCCGGGGGAGAGGCTATGGCTACACCTTC	CASTRGRGYGYTF
.	TRBV4-1	.	TRBJ2-7	TGCGCCAGCAGCCATGGTAGGGGTGAGGGAGAGCAGTACTTC	CASSHGRGEGEQYF
.	TRBV9	.	TRBJ2-5	TGTGCCAGCAGCCCACACAGTACAGGGAAGGAGACCCAGTACTTC	CASSPHSTGKETQYF
.	TRBV5-8	.	TRBJ1-2	TGTGCCAGCAGCTTGGACAGATATGGCTACACCTTC	CASSLDRYGYTF
.	TRBV6-5	TRBD1	TRBJ2-7	TGTGCCAGCGTCAGACAGGGGGATTACGAGCAGTACTTC	CASVRQGDYEQYF
.	TRBV28	.	TRBJ1-6	TGTGCCAGCAGTTTACTCCACTTT	CASSLLHF
.	TRBV6-5	.	TRBJ1-1	TGTGCCAGCAGCAGCAGGAGGAACACTGAAGCTTTCTTT	CASSSRRNTEAFF
once	TRBV29-1	TRBD1	TRBJ2-7	TGCAGCGTTGGACTGGGACAGCTGATAAACGAGCAGTACTTC	CSVGLGQLINEQYF
.	TRBV18	.	TRBJ2-5	TGTGCCAGCTCCTTCGTTGGGGTGGAGACCCAGTACTTC	CASSFVGVETQYF
.	TRBV28	.	TRBJ1-4	TGTGCCAGCAGGACGGGACCCTATGAAAAACTGTTTTTT	CASRTGPYEKLFF
.	TRBV6-1	.	TRBJ1-5	TGTGCCAGCAGTGACAGCTACCTTAGCAATCAGCCCCAGCATTTT	CASSDSYLSNQPQHF
.	TRBV7-9	.	TRBJ1-5	TGTGCCAGCAGCCCCGCTGGGGGTGGGAGCAATCAGCCCCAGCATTTT	CASSPAGGGSNQPQHF
.	TRBV28	.	TRBJ2-7	TGTGCCAGCAGTTTTGGGACATTGGGGCTCGAGCAGTACTTC	CASSFGTLGLEQYF
.	TRBV13	TRBD1	TRBJ2-4	TGTGCCAGCAGCTTAGGAGGGGGACAGGGTAAGAACATTCAGTACTTC	CASSLGGGQGKNIQYF
.	TRBV6-5	.	TRBJ2-2	TGTGCCAATGAGAACAGGGACACCGGGGAGCTGTTTTTT	CANENRDTGELFF
once	TRBV3-1/TRBV3-2	.	TRBJ1-1	TGTGCCAGCAGCCAAGCAGTAGGAACTGAAGCTTTCTTT	CASSQAVGTEAFF
.	TRBV4-1	TRBD1	TRBJ1-1	TGCGCCAGCAGCAGGCCGGGACAGGGCCCTGAAGCTTTCTTT	CASSRPGQGPEAFF
once	TRBV29-1	TRBD1	TRBJ1-2	TGCAGCGTTGACGCCGTCCAGGGGGCTGGCTATGGCTACACCTTC	CSVDAVQGAGYGYTF
.	TRBV3-1/TRBV3-2	TRBD2	TRBJ2-3	TGTGCCAGCAGCCTAAGCAGCGGGAGTGCAGATACGCAGTATTTT	CASSLSSGSADTQYF
.	TRBV19	.	TRBJ2-2	TGTGCCAGTAGTATAGCAGGGAACACCGGGGAGCTGTTTTTT	CASSIAGNTGELFF
.	TRBV7-2	.	TRBJ2-7	TGTGCCAGCAGCCGGCCGTCGCCCGGGGGGACACTCGAGCAGTACTTC	CASSRPSPGGTLEQYF
.	TRBV9	.	TRBJ2-7	TGTGCCAGCAGCGTCTCAGGGAATACCTACGAGCAGTACTTC	CASSVSGNTYEQYF